These 32 T cell receptor beta chains were sequenced from one sample in a study of high-grade serous ovarian cancer treatment subgroups. Clones were read by immunoSEQ multiplex PCR, and TCRdb kept only the in-frame ones, dropping some. The table records 15,000 to 20,000 clones, roughly four fifths of them present only once. The tumor samples were collected prior to definitive surgery or chemotherapy. The specimen sequenced was tumor tissue. All receptors come from a human donor with high-grade serous ovarian cancer.

Here the CDR3 DNA reads TGTGCCATCAGTGCTAAAGGGTCAGGGGGGGACAATGAGCAGTTCTTC. Its translation: CAISAKGSGGDNEQFF. The rearrangement uses TRBV10-3 and TRBJ2-1; perhaps D is TRBD1 or TRBD2 (7 bases each). V was pared by 4 bases and J by 5 bases, with 18 bases between. There are 16 residues in the CDR3. The V gene's germline CDR1 is ENHRY and CDR2 SYGVKD.

The CDR3 protein is CASSKNPSNTEAFF. CDR3 DNA sequence: TGTGCCAGCAGCAAAAATCCTTCGAACACTGAAGCTTTCTTT. This rearrangement joins TRBV21-1 to TRBJ1-1. TRBV21-1 has pseudogene status. The CDR3 runs to 14 residues.

V gene TRBV15 combines with J gene TRBJ2-2; D perhaps matches TRBD1 (5 bases). CDR1 is LNHNV and CDR2 is YYDKDF in the germline V gene (reference sequence). The CDR3 runs 15 residues. Trimming removed 0 bases from V and 6 bases from J, with 11 bases in between. CDR3 DNA: TGTGCCACCAGCAGAGATCAGGGCCAACCCGGGGAGCTGTTTTTT. This gives the protein CATSRDQGQPGELFF.

The chain uses TRBV5-1 and TRBJ2-1, with TRBD2 as a possible D gene (6 bases). This CDR3 spans 16 amino acids. Trimming took 4 bases from V and 3 from J, leaving 17 bases between them. The germline V gene has CDR1 SGHRS and CDR2 YFSETQ. Here the CDR3 DNA reads TGCGCCAGCAGCGGACTACCACTACTCGGCTACAATGAGCAGTTCTTC. Protein sequence: CASSGLPLLGYNEQFF.

Sample share makes this clone medium-sized. The chain employs TRBV19 and TRBJ2-7; possibly TRBD1 for D (5 bases). The CDR3 contains 14 residues. Trimming cost V 5 bases and J 2 bases, with 13 bases left between them. Germline CDR1 is LNHDA and CDR2 is SQIVND (reference sequence). CDR3 loop: CASSPHRTAYEQYF. In nucleotides, the CDR3 is TGTGCCAGTAGTCCCCACAGGACGGCCTACGAGCAGTACTTC.

The chain has TRBV18 and TRBJ1-1; no firm D call. The CDR3 has 13 amino acids. Germline CDR1 reads KGHSH; CDR2 reads LQKENI. The ends were cut back, 8 bases at V and 1 base at J, with 11 bases in the middle. DNA for the CDR3: TGTGCCAGCGCCAGCCAAACGAACACTGAAGCTTTCTTT. Translating gives CASASQTNTEAFF.

V is TRBV7-2 and J is TRBJ1-5; D may be TRBD1 (6 bases). The CDR3 runs 13 residues. Trimming left V 6 bases short and J 6 bases short, with 12 bases between. Germline CDR1 and CDR2: SGHTA and FQGNSA. The chain's CDR3 is CASSQGWGQPQHF. CDR3 DNA sequence: TGTGCCAGCAGTCAGGGGTGGGGTCAGCCCCAGCATTTT.

This clone was counted between two and nine times. The rearrangement links TRBV2 to TRBJ2-7; 7 nucleotides agree with TRBD1. The CDR3 extends over 12 amino acids. Per the germline V gene, CDR1 is SNHLY and CDR2 is FYNNEI. V shed 11 bases, J shed 6 bases, and the junction held 10 bases outside the gene matches. CDR3 in DNA: TGTGCCTCTCGACAGGGTTGGGGCGAGCAGTACTTC. Its translation: CASRQGWGEQYF.

Within the sample, this clone is medium-sized (0.01 to 0.1%). The V and J genes are TRBV27 and TRBJ2-7; D is unresolved. V was pared by 11 bases and J by 6 bases, with 14 bases between. The CDR3 length is 11 residues. CDR1 is MNHEY and CDR2 is SMNVEV in the germline V gene (reference sequence). CDR3: CASGRRTEQYF. CDR3 nucleotide sequence: TGTGCCTCCGGGCGCAGGACCGAGCAGTACTTC.

The chain's CDR3 is CAWSVQGFEQYF. The DNA for the CDR3 is TGTGCCTGGAGTGTACAAGGGTTCGAGCAGTACTTC. The chain is built from TRBV30 and TRBJ2-7; D remains unclear. The germline CDR1 and CDR2 sequences are GTSNPN and SVGIG (reference sequence). V lost 0 bases and J lost 6, with 9 bases in between. This CDR3 contains 12 residues.

The J gene is TRBJ1-2, the V gene TRBV7-3; D is perhaps TRBD1 (5 bases). V lost 2 bases, J lost 4 bases, and 14 bases lay in between. Germline V gene data show CDR1 as SGHTA and CDR2 as FQGTGA. This CDR3 spans 15 amino acids. The CDR3 bases are TGTGCCAGCAGCTTAGGGGCAGAGGCCACCTATGGCTACACCTTC. Translating it yields CASSLGAEATYGYTF.

The chain couples TRBV19 to TRBJ2-6; D remains unclear. The CDR3 runs to 13 residues. Trimming shortened V by 9 bases and J by 0 bases, and 6 bases separated the two germline ends. CDR1 is LNHDA, CDR2 SQIVND, per germline (reference sequence). The CDR3 DNA sequence: TGTGCCAGCGTTAGCTCTGGGGCCAACGTCCTGACTTTC. Protein: CASVSSGANVLTF.

This clone is deemed medium-sized (0.01 to 0.1%). The chain has TRBV19 and TRBJ1-1; D gene unclear. Trimming cost V 3 bases and J 1 base, with 3 bases left between them. The CDR3 has 12 amino acids. From germline, CDR1 is LNHDA and CDR2 SQIVND (reference sequence). This CDR3 is CASSIQNTEAFF. DNA for the CDR3: TGTGCCAGTAGTATCCAGAACACTGAAGCTTTCTTT.

This clone came up a few times. The CDR3 is CASSEVSVNYGYTF. DNA for the CDR3: TGTGCCAGCAGTGAAGTGTCCGTTAACTATGGCTACACCTTC. This chain connects TRBV2 to TRBJ1-2; D gene ambiguous. Germline-derived CDR1 and CDR2 are SNHLY and FYNNEI. The CDR3 length is 14 residues. V dropped 1 base and J dropped 1 base, with 7 bases sitting between them.

This rearrangement joins TRBV27 to TRBJ2-7; unclear D gene. The CDR3 is 13 residues long. The V gene lost 3 bases and the J gene lost 0 bases, with 6 bases spanning the gap. From germline, CDR1 is MNHEY and CDR2 SMNVEV (reference sequence). CDR3 region: CASSFRVSYEQYF. The CDR3 nucleotides read TGTGCCAGCAGTTTCCGAGTCTCCTACGAGCAGTACTTC.

CDR3 sequence reads: CASSIRDTAYEQYF. Here the CDR3 DNA reads TGTGCCAGTAGTATCCGGGACACCGCCTACGAGCAGTACTTC. The chain uses TRBV19 and TRBJ2-7; perhaps TRBD1 as D (6 bases). Germline CDR1 is LNHDA and CDR2 is SQIVND (reference sequence). The CDR3 contains 14 residues. Trimming removed 3 bases at V and 2 bases at J, with 11 bases between.

This chain uses TRBV7-6 with TRBJ2-3; the match to TRBD1 covers 9 bases. J lost 3 bases, V lost 4 bases, and 5 bases had no gene match. The germline gives CDR1 SGHVS, CDR2 FNYEAQ. The CDR3 covers 15 residues. The CDR3 DNA sequence: TGTGCCAGCAGCTCACAGGGGGCTGGAACAGATACGCAGTATTTT. Protein sequence: CASSSQGAGTDTQYF. Together with reference TRBV7-6 and TRBJ2-3, the CDR3 gives the full variable domain: GAGVSQSPRYKVTKRGQDVALRCDPISGHVSLYWYRQALGQGPEFLTYFNYEAQQDKSGLPNDRFSAERPEGSISTLTIQRTEQRDSAMYRCASSSQGAGTDTQYFGPGTRLTVL.

The chain joins TRBV19 to TRBJ2-2, with TRBD2 matching 9 bases. Germline V gene data show CDR1 as LNHDA and CDR2 as SQIVND (reference sequence). The CDR3 runs to 18 residues. Trimming took 6 bases from V and 5 from J; bases not matched to a gene: 16. The CDR3 DNA follows: TGTGCCAGTAGGAAGCGGGGCGGGAGGGCCGAGGAGACCGGGGAGCTGTTTTTT. This encodes CASRKRGGRAEETGELFF.

The rearrangement joins TRBV10-3 to TRBJ2-7, with 8 positions matching TRBD2. The germline V gene has CDR1 ENHRY and CDR2 SYGVKD. This CDR3 has 15 amino acids. V lost 4 bases to trimming and J lost 2 bases; unmatched junction nucleotides: 7. The CDR3 reads CAISGTGTRAYEQYF. The DNA for the CDR3 is TGTGCCATCAGTGGAACCGGGACTAGAGCCTACGAGCAGTACTTC.

The gene calls are TRBV15 and TRBJ1-2; no clear D. The CDR3 length is 11 residues. Germline CDR1 is LNHNV and CDR2 is YYDKDF (reference sequence). Trimming removed 6 bases from V and 4 bases from J, with 6 bases in between. The DNA for the CDR3 is TGTGCCACCAGTGATAGCTATGGCTACACCTTC. Protein: CATSDSYGYTF.

The chain recombines TRBV2 with TRBJ2-5; D may be TRBD2 (5 bases). This CDR3 contains 14 residues. Trimming pared 3 bases from V and 7 bases from J, leaving 15 bases between. CDR1 and CDR2 (germline): SNHLY, FYNNEI. The CDR3 sequence is CASSDGVDPATQYF. CDR3 bases: TGTGCCAGCAGTGACGGGGTAGACCCAGCGACCCAGTACTTC.

The chain links TRBV7-3 to TRBJ2-2; 9 bases fit TRBD2. This CDR3 has 17 residues. Germline loops: CDR1 SGHTA, CDR2 FQGTGA. V was pared by 4 bases and J by 2 bases, with 8 bases of the junction left unmatched. Written as DNA, the CDR3 is TGTGCCAGCAGCTCGACGGCGGGGGGGATTAACACCGGGGAGCTGTTTTTT. Protein sequence: CASSSTAGGINTGELFF.

Only a few counts were recorded for this clone. The CDR3 nucleotides read TGTGCCAGCAGCCCCCGGGGAGCGGGAGGCTACGAGCAGTACTTC. It is translated as CASSPRGAGGYEQYF. This rearrangement joins TRBV11-1 to TRBJ2-7; 9 nucleotides line up with TRBD2. V shed 5 bases and J 3 bases; nucleotides not matched to a gene: 8. The CDR3 consists of 15 residues. CDR1 and CDR2 from the germline V gene are SGHAT and FQDESV (reference sequence).

This clone was seen a handful of times. CDR3 bases: TGTGCCAGCAGCCCTGGACAGGGGAACACCATATATTTT. Translating gives CASSPGQGNTIYF. J is TRBJ1-3 and V is TRBV27; 9 nucleotides agree with TRBD1. The CDR3 is 13 amino acids. The germline gives CDR1 MNHEY, CDR2 SMNVEV (reference sequence). The J segment lost 7 bases and the V segment lost 6 bases, leaving 4 bases of the junction unmatched.

This sequence joins TRBV7-2 and TRBJ2-7; D may match TRBD1 or TRBD2 (5 bases each). Trimming left V 2 bases short and J 4 bases short, with 15 bases between. The CDR3 extends over 15 amino acids. The V gene's germline CDR1 is SGHTA and CDR2 FQGNSA. This CDR3 is CASSLTPSREYEQYF. CDR3 sequence (DNA): TGTGCCAGCAGCTTAACCCCGAGCAGGGAGTACGAGCAGTACTTC.

The chain has TRBV4-2 and TRBJ1-6; possible D gene TRBD1, 5 bases. This CDR3 region has 15 residues. Germline CDR1 reads LGHNA; CDR2 reads YNFKEQ. The germline V and J ends were trimmed by 0 bases and 10 bases, with 13 bases remaining between them. CDR3 nucleotides: TGTGCCAGCAGCCAAGATACGGGGCCCTCGTCACCCCTCCACTTT. Protein sequence: CASSQDTGPSSPLHF.

The chain employs TRBV18 and TRBJ2-7; 8 bases align to TRBD2. Germline V gene sequence: CDR1 KGHSH, CDR2 LQKENI. The CDR3 has 15 residues. V dropped 3 bases and J dropped 7; count of bases not matched to a gene: 11. The DNA of the CDR3 is TGTGCCAGCTCACCCCTCGGGGGGGCAGCGGGTGAGCAGTACTTC. As protein: CASSPLGGAAGEQYF.

The gene calls are TRBV7-2 and TRBJ2-7; D remains ambiguous. The germline gives CDR1 SGHTA, CDR2 FQGNSA. The length of the CDR3 is 13 residues. V was trimmed by 5 bases and J by 6 bases, leaving 14 bases between them. The CDR3 reads CASSPPDGREQYF. The CDR3 DNA is TGTGCCAGCAGCCCTCCTGACGGTCGCGAGCAGTACTTC.

The chain carries TRBV5-4 and TRBJ2-1; 7 bases align to TRBD1. CDR1 SGHNT and CDR2 YYREEE come from the germline V gene (reference sequence). The CDR3 is 15 residues long. Trimming cost V 0 bases and J 6 bases; bases outside gene matches: 6. The CDR3 DNA follows: TGTGCCAGCAGCTTGGGGGGGACAGCCGGCAATGAGCAGTTCTTC. Amino acid sequence: CASSLGGTAGNEQFF.

The genes are TRBV28 and TRBJ2-3; 10 bases are shared with TRBD2. V lost 7 bases and J lost 5; bases outside the gene matches: 6. CDR1 is MDHEN, CDR2 SYDVKM, per germline. This CDR3 spans 14 amino acids. The CDR3 DNA sequence: TGTGCCAGCACCCAACTAGCGGGAAGAGATACGCAGTATTTT. Its translation is CASTQLAGRDTQYF.

J is TRBJ2-1 and V is TRBV11-2, with TRBD2 as a possible D gene (6 bases). The V end was cut by 5 bases, the J end by 5 bases, with 13 bases between. There are 14 residues in the CDR3. Germline V gives CDR1 SGHAT, CDR2 FQNNGV. The CDR3 region has the DNA TGTGCCAGCAGCCCCTGGAGGGGCCACAATGAGCAGTTCTTC. This translates into CASSPWRGHNEQFF.

This clone was counted only a few times. The chain uses TRBV14 and TRBJ1-2; 9 nucleotides align to TRBD1. The germline CDR1 and CDR2 sequences are SGHDN and FVKESK. CDR3 size: 14 residues. The trim removed 4 bases at V and 3 bases at J, leaving 3 bases unmatched. The CDR3 sequence: CASSLQGADYGYTF. In DNA form, the CDR3 reads TGTGCCAGCAGCCTACAGGGGGCGGACTATGGCTACACCTTC.